These 10 T cell receptor beta chains originate from one sample sequenced in a study of cytomegalovirus exposure and HLA in healthy donors. This PCR relied on a set of 60 Vbeta primers and 13 Jbeta primers. Assay used: immunoSEQ multiplex PCR; TCRdb lists only in-frame clones, some missing. The sample contains about 120,000 clones, over 65% of which appear only once. The specimen sequenced was PBMCs. Receptors originate from a woman younger than 45 in good health and CMV-seropositive.

The J gene is TRBJ1-1, the V gene TRBV9, with D hard to call. The CDR3 has 14 residues. Per germline, CDR1 SGDLS and CDR2 YYNGEE. V lost 0 bases and J 1 base, leaving 7 bases between the germline ends. The chain's CDR3 is CASSVGPQNTEAFF. The CDR3 DNA reads as TGTGCCAGCAGCGTAGGGCCGCAGAACACTGAAGCTTTCTTT.

V usage is TRBV2 and J usage is TRBJ1-3; no clear D. CDR3 size: 15 residues. The V end lost 5 bases, the J end lost 0 bases, and 11 bases lay between the germline ends. The germline V gene encodes CDR1 SNHLY and CDR2 FYNNEI. The CDR3 sequence: CASSPQLSSGNTIYF. CDR3 bases: TGTGCCAGCAGTCCACAGCTCAGCTCTGGAAACACCATATATTTT.

This clone was seen once. The chain employs TRBV18 and TRBJ2-1; 7 nucleotides match TRBD1. After removal of 4 bases from V and 0 bases from J, the junction contained 3 bases not matched to a gene. The V gene's germline CDR1 is KGHSH and CDR2 LQKENI. The CDR3 spans 15 residues. In DNA, the CDR3 is TGTGCCAGCTCACAGACAGGGTCCTCCTACAATGAGCAGTTCTTC. Its translation: CASSQTGSSYNEQFF.

The chain links TRBV7-6 to TRBJ2-1, with 9 bases matching TRBD1. Per germline, CDR1 SGHVS and CDR2 FNYEAQ. The CDR3 consists of 15 residues. The V segment lost 1 base and the J segment 6 bases; nucleotides outside the gene matches: 4. CDR3 in amino acids: CASSLGGQGANEQFF. CDR3 sequence (DNA): TGTGCCAGCAGCTTAGGGGGACAGGGAGCCAATGAGCAGTTCTTC.

The CDR3, as DNA: TGTGCCAGTAGTATGCCGACTATCGGCTATGGCTACACCTTC. It encodes CASSMPTIGYGYTF. V usage is TRBV19 and J usage is TRBJ1-2; D is uncertain. Between the trimmed V and J ends, which lost 3 bases and 4 bases, there was a span of 12 bases. CDR3 length equals 14 residues. Per germline, CDR1 LNHDA and CDR2 SQIVND (reference sequence).

The rearrangement uses TRBV2 and TRBJ1-1; tentatively, D is TRBD1 (6 bases). V lost 6 bases, J lost 5 bases, and 10 bases lay in between. Germline V gives CDR1 SNHLY, CDR2 FYNNEI. The CDR3 consists of 12 residues. Written as DNA, the CDR3 is TGTGCCAGCAGGACAGGTTGGACTGAAGCTTTCTTT. Protein sequence: CASRTGWTEAFF.

The V call is TRBV18, the J call TRBJ2-7, with D perhaps TRBD1 (6 bases). Between the trimmed V and J ends, which lost 6 bases and 1 base, there was a span of 22 bases. The V gene's germline CDR1 is KGHSH and CDR2 LQKENI. CDR3 length: 17 amino acids. The CDR3 DNA reads as TGTGCCAGCTCCGAGGACAGCGCCTGGAGCCGATCCTACGAGCAGTACTTC. Its protein product is CASSEDSAWSRSYEQYF.

This clone has just a few counts. V is TRBV5-1 and J is TRBJ2-1; 9 bases match TRBD2. The CDR3 runs 15 residues. V lost 7 bases to trimming and J lost 8 bases; unmatched junction nucleotides: 13. From germline, CDR1 is SGHRS and CDR2 YFSETQ. CDR3 sequence (DNA): TGCGCCAGCTCCTATCATAGCGGGAGTATCGATGAGCAGTTCTTC. Residues: CASSYHSGSIDEQFF.

The gene calls are TRBV7-8 and TRBJ1-4, with D uncertain. Trimming took off 3 bases at V and 0 bases at J, with 11 bases between the two ends. CDR3 length equals 16 residues. Per germline, CDR1 SGHVS and CDR2 FQNEAQ. The CDR3 spells CASSFYRIATNEKLFF. CDR3 DNA sequence: TGTGCCAGCAGCTTTTACAGAATAGCAACTAATGAAAAACTGTTTTTT.

The CDR3 region has the DNA TGCGCCAGTAGAAAAATGACAGGGGACACTGAAGCTTTCTTT. Translation gives CASRKMTGDTEAFF. This chain joins TRBV10-1 and TRBJ1-1, with 8 bases that match TRBD1. The V segment lost 9 bases and the J segment 3 bases; nucleotides outside the gene matches: 9. The CDR3 runs 14 residues. Germline loops: CDR1 WNHNN, CDR2 SYGVQD (reference sequence).